This TCR beta chain was identified during a study of cytomegalovirus exposure and HLA in healthy donors. General study points: Whilst most TCR sequences proved rare, a subset of public TCRs occurred across many donors. Some TCR beta chains (roughly 160 of them) were listed as cytomegalovirus-associated.

The germline V gene encodes CDR1 MGHRA and CDR2 YSYEKL. The CDR3 is made up of 16 amino acids. V lost 4 bases to trimming and J lost 0 bases; unmatched junction nucleotides: 3. In regard to this clone: Its antigen is unknown.

PCR employed 60 Vbeta and 13 Jbeta primers. The table came from immunoSEQ multiplex PCR; TCRdb's copy has only in-frame clones and leaves some out. The sample has fewer than 250,000 clones; roughly 86% are singletons. The clonotype was recovered from a man aged 35-49 years in good health and CMV-seropositive. Sample: PBMCs. The chain uses TRBV4-1 and TRBJ2-6; TRBD2 matches 7 bases. The CDR3: CASSRGGGSGANVLTF. The CDR3 coding sequence is TGCGCCAGCAGCCGGGGGGGAGGCTCTGGGGCCAACGTCCTGACTTTC.